Described below is a single TCR beta chain sequence and its context. Antigen specificity is unknown. V was pared by 2 bases and J by 0 bases, with 4 bases of the junction left unmatched. The CDR3 has 16 residues. The germline CDR1 and CDR2 sequences are SGHNT and YYREEE (reference sequence). This specimen comes from a study of neoadjuvant nivolumab and ipilimumab in lung cancer. Overall study: Patients got nivolumab 3 mg/kg on days 1, 15 and 29; combination added ipilimumab 1 mg/kg day 1. The study's findings and limits: From pretherapy to surgery, tumor richness and clonality rose with dual therapy. TCR richness and clonality were higher in tumors than adjacent uninvolved lung.

Profiled with immunoSEQ multiplex PCR; TCRdb holds only in-frame clones, not every one. The sample holds roughly 6,200 clones, less than 75% seen once. J is TRBJ2-2 and V is TRBV5-4; the match to TRBD1 covers 7 bases. Sequencing used tumor tissue, obtained after neoadjuvant nivolumab, alone or with ipilimumab, at or shortly before surgery. This sequence was found in an adult with non-small cell lung cancer. CDR3 DNA: TGTGCCAGCAGCTTCCGAGACAGGGCGAACACCGGGGAGCTGTTTTTT. It yields the protein CASSFRDRANTGELFF.